What follows describes a single TCR beta chain. Its cognate antigen has yet to be identified. Base qualities are not provided; no much larger clone lies one nucleotide away. The germline V gene (reference sequence) yields SEHNR for CDR1 and FQNEAQ for CDR2. Including the terminal cysteine and phenylalanine, the CDR3 comprises 14 residues. Just the 42-base CDR3 DNA is kept, in frame starting at base 1. V was cut back by 5 bases and J by 0 bases, leaving a gap of 10 bases between them. The record originates from a study of identical twins' blood T cells (dated by TCRdb to about 2013). Notes on the research overall: The roughly 12 libraries, six for the alpha chain and six for the beta chain, yielded 50 million or so Illumina reads in total. TCR alpha and beta chain repertoires of three pairs of monozygous twins were compared using next-generation sequencing to assess genetic influence on repertoire formation. The paper's findings and limits, for the study overall: V gene usage, even among non-selected out-of-frame TCRbeta clonotypes, was reported to be markedly more similar within twin pairs than between unrelated donors. The proposed role of the TCRalpha J segment in MHC recognition during thymic selection was stated to require validation by independent studies. Among the most abundant TCRbeta clonotypes, each donor shared more CDR3 sequences with her twin than with unrelated donors. Because the twins were raised together, environmental influences could not be ruled out as an explanation for the similarity between twins. How many CDR3 clonotypes two donors shared depended mainly on the product of their cloneset sizes, and the twins did not clearly stray from this trend.

The method behind the library was 5' RACE. The sequencing machine was an Illumina Genome Analyzer IIx. RNA-based TCR cDNA libraries were prepared by a previously described protocol with several modifications. To prevent cross-contamination, sample-specific barcodes were introduced on both ends of each TCR cDNA library during cDNA synthesis and amplification. The source study handled its data this way. Each library contained 2.2 to 3.6 million CDR3-containing reads, and somewhere between about 100,000 and nearly 500,000 clonotypes were identified for each individual. Reads carrying improper barcode index combinations were removed, after which the MiTCR software was used to build a cloneset for each library. MiTCR filtered or rescued low-quality reads and corrected PCR and sequencing errors when assembling CDR3 clonotypes. Artificial out-of-frame clonotypes were removed by being mapped to in-frame sequences, with one indel in the CDR3 allowed. To measure how similar V and J gene usage was between donors, Jensen-Shannon divergence was divided by mean entropy. TCRdb ran its own pipeline on the public reads, namely fastp trimming at Q25 and MiXCR clone calling, and kept in-frame beta chains. Here each entry gathers all rows of one CDR3 protein and keeps the most common genes and DNA. These V and J calls originate from TCRdb's pipeline instead of the authors' own analysis. The sample includes around 380,000 distinct CDR3 sequences, with over 25% observed a single time. Roughly 6.1% of the sample lies in the top ten.

Donors were six healthy women forming three monozygous twin pairs. All three twin pairs had been reared together and were thought likely to have met the same infectious agents and vaccines. RNA was isolated from peripheral blood mononuclear cells and used to prepare TCR cDNA libraries. The sequence joins TRBV7-9 to TRBJ1-1; TRBD1 is possibly the D segment (5 matching bases). The TCR was taken from a woman aged 18-49 years in good health. The specimen sequenced was PBMCs. The DNA reads TGTGCCAGCAGCACGGGGGAGATGAACACTGAAGCTTTCTTT. It translates as CASSTGEMNTEAFF.